This T cell receptor (beta chain) was found in a study of glioma-infiltrating T cells after dendritic cell vaccination. The wider study: Dendritic cell vaccine was injected intradermally three times, biweekly.

Trimming took 5 bases from V and 5 from J, leaving 13 bases between them. CDR1 and CDR2 from the germline V gene are SNHLY and FYNNEI. The CDR3 has 13 amino acids. TCRB CDR3 was amplified from 2 ug genomic DNA or less. The repertoire was sequenced with immunoSEQ multiplex PCR; TCRdb's copy has only in-frame clones and lacks some. This table holds tens of thousands of clones, around 79% found once. The chain recombines TRBV2 with TRBJ2-7, with D maybe TRBD1 (6 bases). This clonotype originated in a human donor with glioblastoma. Source: blood, taken before dendritic cell vaccination. The CDR3 sequence: CASSQAGVDEQYF. In DNA, the CDR3 is TGTGCCAGCAGTCAGGCAGGGGTTGACGAGCAGTACTTC.